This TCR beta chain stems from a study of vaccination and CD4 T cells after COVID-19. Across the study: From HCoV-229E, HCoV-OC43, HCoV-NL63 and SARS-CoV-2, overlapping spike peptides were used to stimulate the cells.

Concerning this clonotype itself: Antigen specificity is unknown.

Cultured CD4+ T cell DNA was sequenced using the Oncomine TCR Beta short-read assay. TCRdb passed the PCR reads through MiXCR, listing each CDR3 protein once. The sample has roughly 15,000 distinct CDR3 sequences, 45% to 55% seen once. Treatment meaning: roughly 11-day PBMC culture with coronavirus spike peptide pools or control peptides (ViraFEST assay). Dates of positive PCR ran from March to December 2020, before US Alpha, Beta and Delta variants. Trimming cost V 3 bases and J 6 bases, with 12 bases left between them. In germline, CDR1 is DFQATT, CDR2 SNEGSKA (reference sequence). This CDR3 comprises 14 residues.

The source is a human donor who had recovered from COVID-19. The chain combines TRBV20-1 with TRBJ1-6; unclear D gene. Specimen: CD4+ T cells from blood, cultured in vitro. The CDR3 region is CSASGEGRNSPLHF. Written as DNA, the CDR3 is TGCAGTGCTAGTGGCGAGGGCCGTAATTCACCCCTCCACTTT.